This T cell receptor beta chain was retrieved from a study of T cells in Graves' hyperthyroidism and ophthalmopathy. Overall study results and limits: It was a median about 6.5 months before onset that the model predicted ophthalmopathy.

In regard to this clonotype: Its antigen remains unknown.

The V gene's germline CDR1 is LNHDA and CDR2 SQIVND (reference sequence). Trimming left V 1 base short and J 2 bases short, with 12 bases between. The CDR3 has 15 amino acids. Amplified TCR beta CDR3 regions came from RNA transcripts. First-round RT-PCR of the TCR CDR3 relied on the HTBI primer set. TCRdb re-called the multiplex PCR reads through MiXCR, storing one row per CDR3 protein. The sample records hundreds of thousands of distinct CDR3 sequences, 30% to 40% being singletons. The diagnoses drew upon clinical symptoms, serum thyroxine and TRAb, thyroid ultrasound and orbital computed tomography.

The sequence derives from a middle-aged woman with Graves' hyperthyroidism. The V gene is TRBV19, the J gene TRBJ2-7; tentative D call: TRBD1 (5 bases). Sample: blood. The CDR3 DNA sequence: TGTGCCAGTAGTATAGTAGGGGCAGGCACCTACGAGCAGTACTTC. This codes for CASSIVGAGTYEQYF.